This TCR beta chain was profiled in a study of CD8+ T cells in alopecia areata. Regarding the study as a whole: Mice showed clearer TCR sharing than patients did, a gap that was possibly HLA-related.

The CDR3 sequence is 15 residues long. Trimming cost V 4 bases and J 9 bases; bases outside gene matches: 12. Germline CDR1 reads LGHNA; CDR2 reads YSLEER. Extracted from the samples, RNA was reverse transcribed into cDNA to serve as the sequencing template. Here immunoSEQ multiplex PCR was the method, and the copy in TCRdb shows in-frame clones only, minus some. The sample holds 200,000 to 250,000 clones; about 68% are singletons and the top ten take 0.95% to 1.5%. About this clone: Its matching antigen is unknown.

V gene TRBV4-3 combines with J gene TRBJ2-1, with 7 positions matching TRBD1. Material: CD4+ T cells sorted from blood, obtained at week 0. The source is a human donor with alopecia areata. CDR3 sequence reads: CASSPGQRVLGEQFF. The CDR3 DNA follows: TGCGCCAGCAGCCCGGGACAGAGGGTGCTGGGTGAGCAGTTCTTC.